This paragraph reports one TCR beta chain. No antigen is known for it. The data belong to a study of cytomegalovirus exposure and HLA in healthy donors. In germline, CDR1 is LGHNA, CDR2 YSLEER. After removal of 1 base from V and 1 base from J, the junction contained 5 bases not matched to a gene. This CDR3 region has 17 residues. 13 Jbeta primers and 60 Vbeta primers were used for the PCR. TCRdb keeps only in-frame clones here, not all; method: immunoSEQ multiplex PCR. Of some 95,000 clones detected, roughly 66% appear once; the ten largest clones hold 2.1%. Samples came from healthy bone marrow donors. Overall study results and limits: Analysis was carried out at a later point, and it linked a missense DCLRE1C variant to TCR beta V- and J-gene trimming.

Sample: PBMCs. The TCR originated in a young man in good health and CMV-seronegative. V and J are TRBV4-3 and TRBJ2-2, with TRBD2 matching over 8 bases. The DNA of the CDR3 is TGCGCCAGCAGCCAAGTGGTTAGCGGGGTGAACACCGGGGAGCTGTTTTTT. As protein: CASSQVVSGVNTGELFF.